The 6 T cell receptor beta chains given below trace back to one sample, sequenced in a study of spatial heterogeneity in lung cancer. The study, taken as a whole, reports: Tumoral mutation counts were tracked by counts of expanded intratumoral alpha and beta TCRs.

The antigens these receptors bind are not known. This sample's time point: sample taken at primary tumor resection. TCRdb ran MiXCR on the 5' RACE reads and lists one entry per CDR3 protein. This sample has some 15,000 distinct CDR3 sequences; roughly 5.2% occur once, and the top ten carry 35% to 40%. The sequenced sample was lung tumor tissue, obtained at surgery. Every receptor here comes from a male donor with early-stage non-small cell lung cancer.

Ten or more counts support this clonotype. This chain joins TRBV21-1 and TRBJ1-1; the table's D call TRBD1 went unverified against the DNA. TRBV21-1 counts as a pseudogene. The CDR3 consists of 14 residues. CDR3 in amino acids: CASSTQRGVPEAFF. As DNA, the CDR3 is TGTGCCAGCAGCACCCAAAGAGGGGTCCCTGAAGCTTTCTTT.

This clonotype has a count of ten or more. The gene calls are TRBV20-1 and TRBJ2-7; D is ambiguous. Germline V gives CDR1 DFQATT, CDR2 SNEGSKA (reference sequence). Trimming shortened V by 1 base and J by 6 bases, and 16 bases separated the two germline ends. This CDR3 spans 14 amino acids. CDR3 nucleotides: TGCAGTGCTAGAGTAGGGTGGGGATCGGGCGAGCAGTACTTC. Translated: CSARVGWGSGEQYF.

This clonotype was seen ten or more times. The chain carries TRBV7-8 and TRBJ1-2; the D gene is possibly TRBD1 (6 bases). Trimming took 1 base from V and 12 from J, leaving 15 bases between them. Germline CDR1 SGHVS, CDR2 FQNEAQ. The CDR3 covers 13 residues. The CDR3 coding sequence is TGTGCCAGCAGCTTAGAAAGGGGACAAGCTAACACCTTC. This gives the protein CASSLERGQANTF.

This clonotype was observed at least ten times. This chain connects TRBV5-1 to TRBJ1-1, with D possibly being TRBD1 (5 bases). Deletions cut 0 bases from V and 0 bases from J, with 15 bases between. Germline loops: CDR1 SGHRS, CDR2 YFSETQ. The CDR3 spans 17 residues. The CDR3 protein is CASSLEGRIFMNTEAFF. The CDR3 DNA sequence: TGCGCCAGCAGCTTGGAGGGGAGAATTTTCATGAACACTGAAGCTTTCTTT.

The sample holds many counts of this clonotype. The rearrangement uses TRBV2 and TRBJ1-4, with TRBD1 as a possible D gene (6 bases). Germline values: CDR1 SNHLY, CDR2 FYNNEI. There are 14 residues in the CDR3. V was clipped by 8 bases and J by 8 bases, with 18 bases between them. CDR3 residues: CASRLTGIGEKLFF. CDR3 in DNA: TGTGCCAGCCGCTTAACAGGGATTGGGGAAAAACTGTTTTTT.

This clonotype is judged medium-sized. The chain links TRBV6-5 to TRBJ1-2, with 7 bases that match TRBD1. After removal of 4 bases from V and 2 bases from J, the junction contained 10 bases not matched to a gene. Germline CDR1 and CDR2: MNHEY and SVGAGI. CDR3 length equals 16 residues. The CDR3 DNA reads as TGTGCCAGCAGTTCGAACAGGGGACCCTCCAACTATGGCTACACCTTC. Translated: CASSSNRGPSNYGYTF.